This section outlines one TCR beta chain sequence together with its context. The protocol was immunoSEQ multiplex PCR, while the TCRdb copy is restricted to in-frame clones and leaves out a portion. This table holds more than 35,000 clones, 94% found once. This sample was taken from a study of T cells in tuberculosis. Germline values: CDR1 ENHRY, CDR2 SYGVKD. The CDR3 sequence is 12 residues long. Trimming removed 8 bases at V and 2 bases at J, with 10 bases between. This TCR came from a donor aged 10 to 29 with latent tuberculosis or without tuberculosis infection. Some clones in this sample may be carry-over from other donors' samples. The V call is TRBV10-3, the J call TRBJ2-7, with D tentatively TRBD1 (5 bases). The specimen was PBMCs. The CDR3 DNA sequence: TGTGCCATCGCCGACAGCACCTACGAGCAGTACTTC. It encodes CAIADSTYEQYF.